The rows below give T cell receptor beta chains drawn from one sample of a study of T cell repertoires in cytomegalovirus infection. TCRdb reprocessed the reads with MiXCR, giving one entry per CDR3 protein. The sample yields around 800,000 distinct CDR3 sequences, 30% to 35% seen once. No antigen has been assigned to these receptors. Sequenced material: cultured CD8+ T cells from PBMCs, taken from culture after CMV antigen stimulation. These receptors originate from a human donor in good health (CMV status not recorded). Some clones in this sample may be carry-over from other donors' samples. The conserved cysteine and the conserved F or W are not part of the CDR3 here. Fields, in order: V gene, clone size, CDR3 protein. Size is stated for part of the rows, as once, few or many counts, or as a class when the clone is expanded.

v_call: TRBV7-6
clone_size: many
cdr3_aa: ASSLEQGPSYEQY

v_call: TRBV4-3
clone_size: -
cdr3_aa: ASSQDLGGPTYNEQF

v_call: TRBV29-1
clone_size: -
cdr3_aa: TAGIQETQY

v_call: TRBV19
clone_size: few
cdr3_aa: ASSLEGGSTEAF

v_call: TRBV12-3/TRBV12-4
clone_size: few
cdr3_aa: ASSAVSSSYNEQF

v_call: TRBV6-2/TRBV6-3
clone_size: few
cdr3_aa: ASSSSRGGTDTQY

v_call: TRBV2
clone_size: few
cdr3_aa: ASTLNRANEQF

v_call: TRBV27
clone_size: -
cdr3_aa: ASSPFSSGGPGNEQF

v_call: TRBV13
clone_size: few
cdr3_aa: ASSLVDRGGRYEQY

v_call: TRBV6-1
clone_size: many
cdr3_aa: ASSWTGDLTIGYT

v_call: TRBV12-3/TRBV12-4
clone_size: -
cdr3_aa: ASSFVPGGGDDYT

v_call: TRBV7-3
clone_size: few
cdr3_aa: ASSLTSGRRETQY

v_call: TRBV5-1
clone_size: -
cdr3_aa: ASSLEFGEVTDTQY

v_call: TRBV7-8
clone_size: many
cdr3_aa: ASSYVPTGEAF

v_call: TRBV5-6
clone_size: -
cdr3_aa: ASSSTGGTEQF

v_call: TRBV20-1
clone_size: few
cdr3_aa: SAPLAGGGYEQF

v_call: TRBV6-1
clone_size: -
cdr3_aa: ASSQGGGNFYNEQF

v_call: TRBV7-6
clone_size: many
cdr3_aa: ASSPRPGGLALHEQY

v_call: TRBV10-3
clone_size: -
cdr3_aa: AIRHRVQGASTDTQY

v_call: TRBV7-9
clone_size: many
cdr3_aa: ASSHPEGRANTEAF

v_call: TRBV27
clone_size: few
cdr3_aa: ASSTSGDSGGGLPYEQY

v_call: TRBV19
clone_size: few
cdr3_aa: ASSPRLGPNRYNEQF

v_call: TRBV27
clone_size: -
cdr3_aa: AFTGGDSYEQY

v_call: TRBV27
clone_size: -
cdr3_aa: ASSFTTATEAF

v_call: TRBV7-2
clone_size: many
cdr3_aa: ASSSPEESSYNEQF

v_call: TRBV5-4
clone_size: -
cdr3_aa: ASSLSGEDNEKLF

v_call: TRBV7-3
clone_size: -
cdr3_aa: ASSSAGDSENTIY

v_call: TRBV5-5
clone_size: -
cdr3_aa: ASSSHLSRANVLT

v_call: TRBV7-9
clone_size: few
cdr3_aa: ASSSRDTGLYEQY

v_call: TRBV7-7
clone_size: -
cdr3_aa: ASSIAGVYGYT

v_call: TRBV12-3/TRBV12-4
clone_size: few
cdr3_aa: ASSSSGTSGGFNTGELF

v_call: TRBV6-6
clone_size: few
cdr3_aa: ASSYRQLRDTEAF

v_call: TRBV7-6
clone_size: few
cdr3_aa: ASSFRIPSTGYNEQF

v_call: TRBV27
clone_size: -
cdr3_aa: ASGDPGFGQETQY

v_call: TRBV7-4
clone_size: -
cdr3_aa: ASSDRDSEQY

v_call: TRBV7-7
clone_size: -
cdr3_aa: ASSYASQETQY

v_call: TRBV6-2/TRBV6-3
clone_size: -
cdr3_aa: AGRTCGAYNEQF

v_call: TRBV19
clone_size: -
cdr3_aa: ASSIPWGRGPYSGELF

v_call: TRBV6-6
clone_size: few
cdr3_aa: ASSYTGTSGGPQTSNEQF

v_call: TRBV7-2
clone_size: -
cdr3_aa: ASSLLSGGGVNYGYT

v_call: TRBV7-6
clone_size: -
cdr3_aa: ATEWAGELF

v_call: TRBV19
clone_size: once
cdr3_aa: ASSPGTGYT

v_call: TRBV6-2/TRBV6-3
clone_size: -
cdr3_aa: ASSYDRDRDYGYT

v_call: TRBV20-1
clone_size: once
cdr3_aa: SAKAERQDNTEAF

v_call: TRBV7-6
clone_size: few
cdr3_aa: ASSAIRTGSNNEQF

v_call: TRBV27
clone_size: few
cdr3_aa: ASSLGGRGYEQY

v_call: TRBV7-8
clone_size: -
cdr3_aa: ASSPNRGGGNEQF

v_call: TRBV6-6
clone_size: few
cdr3_aa: ASSALRGVGDTQY

v_call: TRBV7-2
clone_size: -
cdr3_aa: ASSHRGTGSFYEQY